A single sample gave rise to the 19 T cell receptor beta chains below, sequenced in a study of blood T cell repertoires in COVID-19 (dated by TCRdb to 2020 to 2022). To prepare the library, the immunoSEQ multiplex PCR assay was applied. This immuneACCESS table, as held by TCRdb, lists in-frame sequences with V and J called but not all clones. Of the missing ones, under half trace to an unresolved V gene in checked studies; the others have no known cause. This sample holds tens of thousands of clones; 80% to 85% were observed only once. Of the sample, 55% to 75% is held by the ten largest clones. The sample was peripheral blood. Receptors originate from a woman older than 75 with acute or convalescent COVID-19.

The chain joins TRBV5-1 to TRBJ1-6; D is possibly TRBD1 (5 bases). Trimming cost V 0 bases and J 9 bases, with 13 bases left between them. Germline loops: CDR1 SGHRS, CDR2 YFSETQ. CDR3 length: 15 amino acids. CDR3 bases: TGCGCCAGCAGCTTGGATGGGGGGAACGGTTCACCCCTCCACTTT. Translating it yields CASSLDGGNGSPLHF.

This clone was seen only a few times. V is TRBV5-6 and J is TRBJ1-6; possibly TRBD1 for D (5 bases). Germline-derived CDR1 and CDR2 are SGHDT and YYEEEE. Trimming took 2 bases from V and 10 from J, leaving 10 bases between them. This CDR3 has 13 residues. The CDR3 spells CASSFTPGSPLHF. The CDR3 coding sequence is TGTGCCAGCAGCTTTACCCCAGGGTCACCCCTCCACTTT. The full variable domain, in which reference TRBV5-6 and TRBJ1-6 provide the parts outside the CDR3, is DAGVTQSPTHLIKTRGQQVTLRCSPKSGHDTVSWYQQALGQGPQFIFQYYEEEERQRGNFPDRFSGHQFPNYSSELNVNALLLGDSALYLCASSFTPGSPLHFGNGTRLTVT.

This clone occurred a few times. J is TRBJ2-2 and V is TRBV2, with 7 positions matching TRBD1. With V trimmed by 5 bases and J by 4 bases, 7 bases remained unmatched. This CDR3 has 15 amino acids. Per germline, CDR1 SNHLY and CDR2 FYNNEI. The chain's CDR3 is CASSLRGHGTGELFF. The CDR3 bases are TGTGCCAGCAGTCTTAGGGGGCACGGCACCGGGGAGCTGTTTTTT. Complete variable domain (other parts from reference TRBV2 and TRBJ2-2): EPEVTQTPSHQVTQMGQEVILRCVPISNHLYFYWYRQILGQKVEFLVSFYNNEISEKSEIFDDQFSVERPDGSNFTLKIRSTKLEDSAMYFCASSLRGHGTGELFFGEGSRLTVL.

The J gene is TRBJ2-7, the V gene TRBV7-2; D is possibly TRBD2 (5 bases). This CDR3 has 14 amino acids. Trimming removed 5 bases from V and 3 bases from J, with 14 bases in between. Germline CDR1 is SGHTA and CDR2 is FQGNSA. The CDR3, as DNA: TGTGCCAGCAGCCCCGGAGGTGCCCTCTACGAGCAGTACTTC. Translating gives CASSPGGALYEQYF.

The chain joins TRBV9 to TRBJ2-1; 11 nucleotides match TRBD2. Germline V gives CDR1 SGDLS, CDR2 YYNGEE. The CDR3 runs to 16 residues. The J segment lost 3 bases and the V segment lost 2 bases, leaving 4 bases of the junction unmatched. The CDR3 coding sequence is TGTGCCAGCAGCGTGGGACTAGCGGATTACTACAATGAGCAGTTCTTC. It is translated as CASSVGLADYYNEQFF.

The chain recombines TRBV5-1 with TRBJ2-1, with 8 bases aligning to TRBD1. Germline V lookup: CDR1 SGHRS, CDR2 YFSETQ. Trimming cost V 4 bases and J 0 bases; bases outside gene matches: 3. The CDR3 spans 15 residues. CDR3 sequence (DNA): TGCGCCAGCAGCCGGGGACAGGCCTCCTACAATGAGCAGTTCTTC. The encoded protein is CASSRGQASYNEQFF.

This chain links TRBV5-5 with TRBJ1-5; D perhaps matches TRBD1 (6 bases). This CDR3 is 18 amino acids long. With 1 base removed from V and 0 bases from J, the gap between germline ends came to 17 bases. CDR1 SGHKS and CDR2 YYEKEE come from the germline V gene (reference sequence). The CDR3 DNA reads TGTGCCAGCAGCTTGCGGACAGTTAGTACGTATAGCAATCAGCCCCAGCATTTT. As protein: CASSLRTVSTYSNQPQHF.

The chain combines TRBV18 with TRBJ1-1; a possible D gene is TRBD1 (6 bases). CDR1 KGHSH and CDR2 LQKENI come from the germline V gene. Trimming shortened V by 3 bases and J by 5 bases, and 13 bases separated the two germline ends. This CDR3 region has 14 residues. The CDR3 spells CASSPPTGLTEAFF. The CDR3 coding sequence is TGTGCCAGCTCACCCCCCACAGGGTTGACTGAAGCTTTCTTT.

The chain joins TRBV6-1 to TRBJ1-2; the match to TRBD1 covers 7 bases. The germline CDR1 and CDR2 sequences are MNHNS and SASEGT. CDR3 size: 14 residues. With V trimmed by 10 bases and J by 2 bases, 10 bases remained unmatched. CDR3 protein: CATLDDRANYGYTF. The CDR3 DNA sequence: TGTGCCACCCTAGACGACAGGGCCAACTATGGCTACACCTTC.

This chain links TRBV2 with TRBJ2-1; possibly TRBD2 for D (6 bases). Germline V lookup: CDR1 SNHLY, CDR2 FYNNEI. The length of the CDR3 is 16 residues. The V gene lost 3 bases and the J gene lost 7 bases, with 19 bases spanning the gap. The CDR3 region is CASSDSGGPRRNEQFF. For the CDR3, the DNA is TGTGCCAGCAGTGATTCCGGGGGACCGCGGAGGAATGAGCAGTTCTTC. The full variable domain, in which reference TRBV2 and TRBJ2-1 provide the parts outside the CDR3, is EPEVTQTPSHQVTQMGQEVILRCVPISNHLYFYWYRQILGQKVEFLVSFYNNEISEKSEIFDDQFSVERPDGSNFTLKIRSTKLEDSAMYFCASSDSGGPRRNEQFFGPGTRLTVL.

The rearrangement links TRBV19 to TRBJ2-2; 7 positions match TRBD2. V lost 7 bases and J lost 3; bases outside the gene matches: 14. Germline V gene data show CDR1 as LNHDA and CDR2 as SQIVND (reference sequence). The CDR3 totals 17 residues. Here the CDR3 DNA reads TGTGCCAGTAAGGAGCAGGGACTACGAAGGGACACCGGGGAGCTGTTTTTT. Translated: CASKEQGLRRDTGELFF.

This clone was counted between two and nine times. The CDR3 sequence is CASSVNRGQGGELFF. CDR3 nucleotides: TGTGCCAGCAGTGTTAACAGGGGGCAGGGCGGGGAGCTGTTTTTT. The V and J genes are TRBV25-1 and TRBJ2-2; 9 bases agree with TRBD1. This CDR3 region has 15 residues. Germline V gene sequence: CDR1 MGHDK, CDR2 SYGVNS. V dropped 4 bases and J dropped 7; count of bases not matched to a gene: 7.

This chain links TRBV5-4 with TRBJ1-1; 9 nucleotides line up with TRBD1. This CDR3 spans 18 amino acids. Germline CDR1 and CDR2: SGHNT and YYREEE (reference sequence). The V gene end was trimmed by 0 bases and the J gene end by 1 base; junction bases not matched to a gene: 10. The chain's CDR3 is CASSLEQGASPSNTEAFF. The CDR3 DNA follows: TGTGCCAGCAGCTTGGAACAGGGGGCGTCACCTTCGAACACTGAAGCTTTCTTT. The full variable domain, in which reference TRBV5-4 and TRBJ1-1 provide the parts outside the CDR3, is ETGVTQSPTHLIKTRGQQVTLRCSSQSGHNTVSWYQQALGQGPQFIFQYYREEENGRGNFPPRFSGLQFPNYSSELNVNALELDDSALYLCASSLEQGASPSNTEAFFGQGTRLTVV.

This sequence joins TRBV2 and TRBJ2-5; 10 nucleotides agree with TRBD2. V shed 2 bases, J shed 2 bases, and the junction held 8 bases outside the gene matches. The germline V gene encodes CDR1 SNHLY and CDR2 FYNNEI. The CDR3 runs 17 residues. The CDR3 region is CASSESGLAGAQETQYF. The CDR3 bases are TGTGCCAGCAGTGAAAGTGGCCTAGCGGGAGCACAAGAGACCCAGTACTTC.

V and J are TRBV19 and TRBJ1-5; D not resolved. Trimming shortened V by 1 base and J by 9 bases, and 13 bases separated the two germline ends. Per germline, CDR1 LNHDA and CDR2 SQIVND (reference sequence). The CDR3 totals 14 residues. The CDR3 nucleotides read TGTGCCAGTAGTATAGCCGGGGAGGGTCTGCCCCAGCATTTT. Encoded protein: CASSIAGEGLPQHF. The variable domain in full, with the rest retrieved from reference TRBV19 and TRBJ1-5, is DGGITQSPKYLFRKEGQNVTLSCEQNLNHDAMYWYRQDPGQGLRLIYYSQIVNDFQKGDIAEGYSVSREKKESFPLTVTSAQKNPTAFYLCASSIAGEGLPQHFGDGTRLSIL.

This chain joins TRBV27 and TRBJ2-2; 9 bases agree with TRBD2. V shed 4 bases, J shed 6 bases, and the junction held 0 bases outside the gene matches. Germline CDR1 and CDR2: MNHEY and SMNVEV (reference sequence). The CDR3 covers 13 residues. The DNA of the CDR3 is TGTGCCAGCAGTTGGACTAGCGCCGGGGAGCTGTTTTTT. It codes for CASSWTSAGELFF.

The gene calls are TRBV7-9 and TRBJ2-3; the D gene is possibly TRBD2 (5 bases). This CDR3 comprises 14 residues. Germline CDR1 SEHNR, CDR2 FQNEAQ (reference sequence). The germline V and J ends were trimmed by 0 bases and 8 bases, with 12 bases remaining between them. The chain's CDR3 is CASSLASDSGTQYF. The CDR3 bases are TGTGCCAGCAGCTTAGCCTCGGACTCTGGTACGCAGTATTTT.

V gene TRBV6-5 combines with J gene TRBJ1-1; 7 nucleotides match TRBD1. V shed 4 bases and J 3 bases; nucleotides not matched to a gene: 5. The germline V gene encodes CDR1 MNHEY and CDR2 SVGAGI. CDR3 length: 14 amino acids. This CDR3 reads CASSLGQAYTEAFF. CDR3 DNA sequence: TGTGCCAGCAGTTTAGGACAGGCATACACTGAAGCTTTCTTT.

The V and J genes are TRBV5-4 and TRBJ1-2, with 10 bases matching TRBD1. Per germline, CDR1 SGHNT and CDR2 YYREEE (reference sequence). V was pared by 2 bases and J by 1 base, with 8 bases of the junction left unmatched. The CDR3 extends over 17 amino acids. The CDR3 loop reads CASSFFGTGAINYGYTF. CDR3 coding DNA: TGTGCCAGCAGCTTTTTTGGGACAGGGGCTATTAACTATGGCTACACCTTC.